The clone carrying this T cell receptor (beta chain) showed up many times. The TCR beta CDR3 regions underwent amplification using RNA transcripts as the source. Carried out on the TCR CDR3, a first-round RT-PCR used the HTBI primer set. MiXCR was run by TCRdb on the multiplex PCR reads, yielding one entry per CDR3 protein. The sample contains under 350,000 distinct CDR3 sequences, roughly an eighth of which appear only once. This sample is drawn from a study of T cells in Graves' hyperthyroidism and ophthalmopathy. Germline V lookup: CDR1 MNHNS, CDR2 SASEGT. With 4 bases removed from V and 10 bases from J, the gap between germline ends came to 17 bases. The CDR3 extends over 14 amino acids.

This receptor was obtained from a woman aged 40 to 50 with Graves' ophthalmopathy. Sequencing was carried out using blood. The J gene is TRBJ2-1, the V gene TRBV6-1; tentative D call: TRBD1 (5 bases). The CDR3 nucleotides are TGTGCCAGCAGTGTGGGGCGAAGGGTGGCCGAGCAGTTCTTC. Protein product: CASSVGRRVAEQFF.